Here is one T cell receptor (beta chain) with its context. The antigen is undetermined. The read ends 3 residues early relative to the CDR3; the germline J gene fills the gap. Other DNA sequences of this sample code for an identical CDR3. This sample is drawn from a study of T cells in women clearing cervical HPV infection. Across the whole study: HLA type stays a possible confounder, typing being limited. Study results and caveats: TRBV6-7 relative abundance averaged roughly 0.1% in cases and approximately 0.15% in controls.

Produced via immunoSEQ multiplex PCR; TCRdb's table is partial and in-frame only. The table lists some 15,000 clones. This CDR3 is built from 14 residues. The V and J ends lost 2 bases and 2 bases respectively, with 10 bases between them. CDR1 is GTSNPN and CDR2 is SVGIG in the germline V gene (reference sequence). The rearrangement uses TRBV30 and TRBJ1-3, with TRBD1 as a possible D gene (6 bases). This TCR was recovered from a woman aged 18 to 75 with a cervical HPV16 infection that either progressed to CIN3+ or cleared (not recorded which). The specimen was blood buffy coat. The sequenced CDR3 bases are TGTGCCTGGAGTCAGCGGACAGCTGGAAACACC. Its translation: CAWSQRTAGNT. The entire CDR3 sequence reads CAWSQRTAGNTIYF.